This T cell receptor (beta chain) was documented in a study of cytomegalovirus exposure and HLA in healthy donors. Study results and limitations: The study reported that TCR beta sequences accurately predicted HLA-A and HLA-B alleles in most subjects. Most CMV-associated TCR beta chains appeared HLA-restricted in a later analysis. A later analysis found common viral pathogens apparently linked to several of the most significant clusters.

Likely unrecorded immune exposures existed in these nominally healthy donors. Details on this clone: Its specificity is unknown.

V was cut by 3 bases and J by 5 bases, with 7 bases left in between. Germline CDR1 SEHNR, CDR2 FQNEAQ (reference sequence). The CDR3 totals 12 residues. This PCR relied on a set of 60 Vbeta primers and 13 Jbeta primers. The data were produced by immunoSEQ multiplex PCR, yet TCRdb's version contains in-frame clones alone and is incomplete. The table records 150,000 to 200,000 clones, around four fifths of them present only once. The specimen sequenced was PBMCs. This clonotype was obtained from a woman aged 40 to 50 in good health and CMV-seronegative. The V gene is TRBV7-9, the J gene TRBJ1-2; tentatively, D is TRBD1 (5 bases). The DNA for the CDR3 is TGTGCCAGCAGCTTCAGGGCTTATGGCTACACCTTC. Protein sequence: CASSFRAYGYTF.